This T cell receptor (beta chain) emerged from a study of chemoradiotherapy in HPV16-positive cancers. Study-level background: Two HPV16-positive patients' cells yielded candidate HPV-specific clones and common motifs.

Repertoires were sampled repeatedly during chemoradiotherapy. The study, taken as a whole, reports: Functional assays defining HPV-specific T cells used only two HPV16-positive patients. Non-HPV-specific T cells did not expand in tumors during treatment, whereas candidate HPV-specific clones and E7-related motifs did.

This CDR3 region has 12 residues. Germline CDR1 is GTSNPN and CDR2 is SVGIG (reference sequence). Trimming took 7 bases from V and 6 from J; bases not matched to a gene: 5. The protocol was immunoSEQ multiplex PCR, while the TCRdb copy is restricted to in-frame clones and leaves out a portion. This sample has 7,500 to 8,500 clones, with roughly two thirds found just once. Regarding this clone: Antigen: not known.

The receptor comes from a human donor with HPV-associated anogenital cancer. The V call is TRBV30, the J call TRBJ1-5; 8 bases line up with TRBD1. This material was acquired from a patient who underwent chemoradiotherapy. The CDR3, as DNA: TGTGCCTATGACAGGGGCGGTCAGCCCCAGCATTTT. Protein product: CAYDRGGQPQHF.